This is a list of T cell receptor beta chains from one sample in a study of control samples from healthy donors and cancer patients. TCRdb keeps only in-frame clones here, not all; method: immunoSEQ multiplex PCR. This sample has 54,000 or so clones, with roughly 94% found just once. Sequenced: blood. The receptors shown here come from a man aged 25 to 45 in good health. Each CDR3 is given with its conserved first and last residue. D genes are given only for firm matches.

D gene: NA; V gene: TRBV28; J gene: TRBJ2-7; CDR3 DNA: TGTGCCAGCAGTTCCTGGACACGCGACTCCTACGAGCAGTACTTC; CDR3 protein: CASSSWTRDSYEQYF
D gene: NA; V gene: TRBV27; J gene: TRBJ2-6; CDR3 DNA: TGTGCCAGCAGTTTATTAGGTTCTGGGGCCAACGTCCTGACTTTC; CDR3 protein: CASSLLGSGANVLTF
D gene: TRBD1; V gene: TRBV10-3; J gene: TRBJ1-1; CDR3 DNA: TGTGCCATCAGCCATTTTTCTGGACAGGCGAACACTGAAGCTTTCTTT; CDR3 protein: CAISHFSGQANTEAFF
D gene: NA; V gene: TRBV9; J gene: TRBJ2-2; CDR3 DNA: TGTGCCAGCAGCGTAGCCAACCCCACCGGGGAGCTGTTTTTT; CDR3 protein: CASSVANPTGELFF
D gene: TRBD2; V gene: TRBV18; J gene: TRBJ2-1; CDR3 DNA: TGTGCCAGCTCACCCTCACGGACTAGAGGATACAATGAGCAGTTCTTC; CDR3 protein: CASSPSRTRGYNEQFF
D gene: NA; V gene: TRBV6-4; J gene: TRBJ2-1; CDR3 DNA: TGTGCCAGCAGTGACCGAGGGGGGCCAAATGAGCAGTTCTTC; CDR3 protein: CASSDRGGPNEQFF
D gene: TRBD1; V gene: TRBV27; J gene: TRBJ1-6; CDR3 DNA: TGTGCCAGCAGTTTAAATGGTGACAGGGCTAATTCACCCCTCCACTTT; CDR3 protein: CASSLNGDRANSPLHF
D gene: NA; V gene: TRBV19; J gene: TRBJ1-2; CDR3 DNA: TGTGCCAGTAGCGGGGAAGGATATGGCTACACCTTC; CDR3 protein: CASSGEGYGYTF
D gene: NA; V gene: TRBV29-1; J gene: TRBJ1-2; CDR3 DNA: TGCAGCGTTGAGGACAGCTCCTATGGCTACACCTTC; CDR3 protein: CSVEDSSYGYTF
D gene: NA; V gene: TRBV11-2; J gene: TRBJ2-1; CDR3 DNA: TGTGCCAGCAGCTTGCGTCCAGGGGCACCCAATGAGCAGTTCTTC; CDR3 protein: CASSLRPGAPNEQFF
D gene: NA; V gene: TRBV4-1; J gene: TRBJ1-2; CDR3 DNA: TGCGCCAGCAGCCAAGATGAGGGAGCCTATGGCTACACCTTC; CDR3 protein: CASSQDEGAYGYTF